This TCR beta chain stems from a study of blood T cells in healthy people across ages. Germline V lookup: CDR1 KGHDR, CDR2 SFDVKD. The V segment lost 5 bases and the J segment 5 bases; nucleotides outside the gene matches: 10. The CDR3 is 15 residues long. Each sample provided at least 6 micrograms of extracted total RNA. A sample-barcoded 5' primer and a J-beta primer mix were used in a second PCR of about 7 to 12 cycles. A template-switch adaptor that had 12 random nucleotides put a tag on each cDNA molecule. TCRdb redid the calling of the 5' RACE reads with MiXCR, one entry per CDR3 protein. The data show more than 800,000 distinct CDR3 sequences, around 28% seen once. The table lists this clonotype with a few counts. The antigen is unknown. The study, taken as a whole, reports: Roughly linear declines in TCR beta diversity per million T cells occurred with age.

This chain links TRBV24-1 with TRBJ1-2, with TRBD1 matching 7 bases. The sequence derives from a woman at least 80 years old in good health. Sequencing input: blood. Written as DNA, the CDR3 is TGTGCCACCAGTGCCCCCGACAGGGATTTTTATGGCTACACCTTC. Its translation is CATSAPDRDFYGYTF.